This TCR beta chain appears in the sequencing data of a study of radiation and T cells in renal cell carcinoma. Study as a whole: Nephrectomy followed 15 Gy stereotactic body radiation by 4 weeks.

In regard to this clone: Its target is unknown.

Noted time point: baseline pretreatment blood. Treatment specified: 15 Gy SBRT to primary tumor, nephrectomy 4 weeks later. The tumor was a clear cell renal cell carcinoma. TCRdb's table, derived via immunoSEQ multiplex PCR, lists solely in-frame clones and lacks some. The sample holds 130,000 to 150,000 clones; 88% are singletons and the top ten take roughly 4.1%. The trim removed 5 bases at V and 3 bases at J, leaving 3 bases unmatched. Germline CDR1 is MNHEY and CDR2 is SMNVEV (reference sequence). The CDR3 sequence is 13 residues long. Study conclusions and caveats: From baseline, blood top tumor clonotypes peaked at 2 weeks post-radiation.

This chain connects TRBV27 to TRBJ1-2; the match to TRBD1 covers 7 bases. Material: blood, obtained from a patient whose treatment included radiotherapy and nephrectomy. The clonotype comes from a woman aged 70-85 years with renal cell carcinoma. CDR3 residues: CASSLTGDYGYTF. The CDR3 DNA is TGTGCCAGCAGTCTCACAGGGGACTATGGCTACACCTTC.